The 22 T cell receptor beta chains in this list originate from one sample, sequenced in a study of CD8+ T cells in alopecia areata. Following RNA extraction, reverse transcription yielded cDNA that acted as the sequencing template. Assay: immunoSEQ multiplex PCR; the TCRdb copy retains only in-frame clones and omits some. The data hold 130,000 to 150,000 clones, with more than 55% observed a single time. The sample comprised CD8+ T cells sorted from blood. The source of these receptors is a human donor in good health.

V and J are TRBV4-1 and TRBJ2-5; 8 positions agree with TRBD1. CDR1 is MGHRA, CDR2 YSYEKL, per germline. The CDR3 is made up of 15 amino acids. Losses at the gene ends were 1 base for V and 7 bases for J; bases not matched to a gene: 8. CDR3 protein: CASSQGDRFAGTQYF. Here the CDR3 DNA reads TGCGCCAGCAGCCAAGGGGACAGGTTCGCGGGGACCCAGTACTTC.

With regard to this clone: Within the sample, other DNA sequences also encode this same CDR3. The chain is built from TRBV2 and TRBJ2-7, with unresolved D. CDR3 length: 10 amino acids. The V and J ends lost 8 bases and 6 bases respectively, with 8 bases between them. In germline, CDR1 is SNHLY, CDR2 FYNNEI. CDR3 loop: CASSGVEQYF. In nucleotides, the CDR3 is TGTGCCAGCTCAGGCGTCGAGCAGTACTTC.

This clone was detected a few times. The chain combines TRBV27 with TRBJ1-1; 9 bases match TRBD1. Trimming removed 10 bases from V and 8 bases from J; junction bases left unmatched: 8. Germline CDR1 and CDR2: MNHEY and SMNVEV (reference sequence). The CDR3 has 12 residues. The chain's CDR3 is CATRTGVKEAFF. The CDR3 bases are TGTGCCACTCGGACAGGGGTTAAAGAAGCTTTCTTT.

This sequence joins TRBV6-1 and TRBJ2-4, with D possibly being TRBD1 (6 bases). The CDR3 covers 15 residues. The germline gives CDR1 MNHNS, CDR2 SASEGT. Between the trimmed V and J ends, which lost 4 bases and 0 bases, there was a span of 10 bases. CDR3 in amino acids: CASSVSRGAKNIQYF. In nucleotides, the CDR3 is TGTGCCAGCAGTGTTTCCAGGGGAGCCAAAAACATTCAGTACTTC.

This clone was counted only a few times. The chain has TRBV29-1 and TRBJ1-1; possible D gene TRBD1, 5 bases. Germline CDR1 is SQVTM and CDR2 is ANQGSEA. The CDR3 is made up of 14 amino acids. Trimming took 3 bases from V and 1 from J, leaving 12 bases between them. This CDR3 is CSVDGRGTNTEAFF. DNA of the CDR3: TGCAGCGTTGATGGCCGCGGGACGAACACTGAAGCTTTCTTT.

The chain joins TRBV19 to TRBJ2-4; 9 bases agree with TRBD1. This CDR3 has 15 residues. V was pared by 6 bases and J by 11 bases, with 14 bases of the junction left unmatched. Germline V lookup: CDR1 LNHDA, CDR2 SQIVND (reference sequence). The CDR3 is CASSPTGGPGMVQYF. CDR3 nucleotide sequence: TGTGCCAGTAGCCCGACAGGGGGGCCGGGGATGGTTCAGTACTTC.

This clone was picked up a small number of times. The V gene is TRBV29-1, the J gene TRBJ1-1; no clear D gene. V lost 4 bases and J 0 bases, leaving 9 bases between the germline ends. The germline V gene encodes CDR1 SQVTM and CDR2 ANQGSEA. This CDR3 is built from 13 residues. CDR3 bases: TGCAGCGTTGTAATGGGTATGAACACTGAAGCTTTCTTT. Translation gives CSVVMGMNTEAFF.

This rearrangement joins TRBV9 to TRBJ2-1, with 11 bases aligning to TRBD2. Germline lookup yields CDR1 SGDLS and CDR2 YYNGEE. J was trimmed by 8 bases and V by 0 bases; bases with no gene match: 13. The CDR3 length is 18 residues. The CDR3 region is CASSVASLAGGLGHEQFF. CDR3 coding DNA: TGTGCCAGCAGCGTAGCTTCCCTAGCGGGAGGTTTGGGCCATGAGCAGTTCTTC.

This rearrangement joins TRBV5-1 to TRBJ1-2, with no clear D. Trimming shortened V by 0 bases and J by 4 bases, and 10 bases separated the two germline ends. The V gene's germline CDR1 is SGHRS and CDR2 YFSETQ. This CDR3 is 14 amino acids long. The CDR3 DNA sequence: TGCGCCAGCAGCTTGGACGACGCCCTCTATGGCTACACCTTC. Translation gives CASSLDDALYGYTF.

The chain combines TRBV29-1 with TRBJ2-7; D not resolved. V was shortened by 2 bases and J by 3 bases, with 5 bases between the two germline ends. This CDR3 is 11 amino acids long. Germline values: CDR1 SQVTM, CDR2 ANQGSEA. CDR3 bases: TGCAGCGTTGAAAGAAACTACGAGCAGTACTTC. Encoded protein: CSVERNYEQYF.

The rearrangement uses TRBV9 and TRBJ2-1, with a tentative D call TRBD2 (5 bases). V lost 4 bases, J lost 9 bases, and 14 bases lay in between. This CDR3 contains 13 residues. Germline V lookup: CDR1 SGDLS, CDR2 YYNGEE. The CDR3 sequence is CASSLKIGSEQFF. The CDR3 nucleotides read TGTGCCAGCAGCCTCAAGATAGGGAGTGAGCAGTTCTTC.

The CDR3 region has the DNA TGTGCCAGCAGCTTAGGGCTAGCGGCCACAAAGGAGACCCAGTACTTC. This sequence encodes CASSLGLAATKETQYF. The J gene is TRBJ2-5, the V gene TRBV7-9; 7 nucleotides agree with TRBD2. The V segment lost 1 base and the J segment 5 bases; nucleotides outside the gene matches: 10. The CDR3 is 16 amino acids. Germline CDR1 SEHNR, CDR2 FQNEAQ (reference sequence).

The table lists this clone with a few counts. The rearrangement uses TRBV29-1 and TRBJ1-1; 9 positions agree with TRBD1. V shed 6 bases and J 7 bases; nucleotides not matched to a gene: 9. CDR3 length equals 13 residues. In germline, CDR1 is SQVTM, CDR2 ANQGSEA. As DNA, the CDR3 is TGCAGCGTAGCCCGCCCGGGACAGGGTGAAGCTTTCTTT. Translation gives CSVARPGQGEAFF. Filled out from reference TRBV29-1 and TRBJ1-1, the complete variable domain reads SAVISQKPSRDICQRGTSLTIQCQVDSQVTMMFWYRQQPGQSLTLIATANQGSEATYESGFVIDKFPISRPNLTFSTLTVSNMSPEDSSIYLCSVARPGQGEAFFGQGTRLTVV.

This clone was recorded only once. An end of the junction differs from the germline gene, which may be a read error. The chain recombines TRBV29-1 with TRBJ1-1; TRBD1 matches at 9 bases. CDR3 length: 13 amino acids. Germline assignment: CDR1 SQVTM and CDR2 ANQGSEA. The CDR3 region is CSVGGQGGTEASF. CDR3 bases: TGCAGCGTGGGGGGACAGGGAGGCACTGAAGCTTCCTTT.

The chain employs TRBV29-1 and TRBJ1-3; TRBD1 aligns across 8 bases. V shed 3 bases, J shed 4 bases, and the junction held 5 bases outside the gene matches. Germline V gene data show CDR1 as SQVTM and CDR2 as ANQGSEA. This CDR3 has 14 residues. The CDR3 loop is CSVETGVDGNTIYF. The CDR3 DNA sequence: TGCAGCGTTGAGACAGGGGTTGACGGAAACACCATATATTTT. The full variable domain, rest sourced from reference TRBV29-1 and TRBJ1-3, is SAVISQKPSRDICQRGTSLTIQCQVDSQVTMMFWYRQQPGQSLTLIATANQGSEATYESGFVIDKFPISRPNLTFSTLTVSNMSPEDSSIYLCSVETGVDGNTIYFGEGSWLTVV.

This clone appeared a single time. The chain's CDR3 is CSVENREGGYTF. The CDR3 DNA follows: TGCAGCGTCGAGAACCGGGAGGGGGGCTACACCTTC. The V and J genes are TRBV29-1 and TRBJ1-2; perhaps TRBD1 as D (5 bases). The ends were cut back, 6 bases at V and 8 bases at J, with 16 bases in the middle. Germline V gives CDR1 SQVTM, CDR2 ANQGSEA. CDR3 length equals 12 residues.

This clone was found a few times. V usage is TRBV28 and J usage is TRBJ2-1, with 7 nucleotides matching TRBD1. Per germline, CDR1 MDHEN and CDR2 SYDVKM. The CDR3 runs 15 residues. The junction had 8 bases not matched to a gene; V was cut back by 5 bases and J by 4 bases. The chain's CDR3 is CASSASGQEYNEQFF. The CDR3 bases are TGTGCCAGCAGTGCCTCCGGACAGGAGTACAATGAGCAGTTCTTC.

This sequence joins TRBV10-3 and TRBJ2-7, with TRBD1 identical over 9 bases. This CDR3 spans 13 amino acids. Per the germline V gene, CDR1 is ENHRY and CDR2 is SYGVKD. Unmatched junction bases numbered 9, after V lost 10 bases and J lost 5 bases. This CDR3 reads CATRGQGYDEQYF. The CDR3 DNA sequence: TGTGCCACCAGGGGACAGGGCTACGACGAGCAGTACTTC.

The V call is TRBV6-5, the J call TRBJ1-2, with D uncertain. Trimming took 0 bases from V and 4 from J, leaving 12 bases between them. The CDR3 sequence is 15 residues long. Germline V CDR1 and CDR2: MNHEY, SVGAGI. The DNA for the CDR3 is TGTGCCAGCAGTTACTCGGGCAGTCCCTCCTATGGCTACACCTTC. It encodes CASSYSGSPSYGYTF.

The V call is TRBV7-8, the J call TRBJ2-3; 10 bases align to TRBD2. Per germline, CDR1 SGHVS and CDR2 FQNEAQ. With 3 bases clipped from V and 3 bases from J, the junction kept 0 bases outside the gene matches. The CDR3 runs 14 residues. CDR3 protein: CASSFSGRTDTQYF. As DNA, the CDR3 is TGTGCCAGCAGCTTTAGCGGGAGGACAGATACGCAGTATTTT.

The CDR3 coding sequence is TGTGCCTGGAGTGTTTGGACTAGCGGGAGGGATGAGCAGTTCTTC. As protein: CAWSVWTSGRDEQFF. V gene TRBV30 combines with J gene TRBJ2-1, with 15 bases that match TRBD2. The CDR3 sequence is 15 residues long. Germline V gene lookup returns CDR1 GTSNPN and CDR2 SVGIG (reference sequence). The trim removed 0 bases at V and 8 bases at J, leaving 2 bases unmatched.

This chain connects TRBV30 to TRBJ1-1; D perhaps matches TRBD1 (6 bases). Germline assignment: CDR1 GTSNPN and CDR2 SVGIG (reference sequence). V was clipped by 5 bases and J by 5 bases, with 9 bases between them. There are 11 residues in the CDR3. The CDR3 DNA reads TGTGCCTGGGCAGGGGAAACTGAAGCTTTCTTT. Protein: CAWAGETEAFF.